The rows below give T cell receptor beta chains drawn from one sample of a study of shared T cell receptors in the human thymus. Sequenced by immunoSEQ multiplex PCR; TCRdb stores in-frame clones only, minus some. The table lists about 660,000 clones, around 89% of them singletons. This sample was shared with a second study, whose subject was human thymus T cells.

Sequenced material: thymocytes. These receptors all stem from a boy younger than two with a congenital heart defect. Each CDR3 is given with its conserved first and last residue. A D gene is named only where the DNA matches it firmly. For some rows the clone size is stated as once, few or many, or as a class when expanded; others skip it.

size,J,V,D,CDR3,DNA
few,TRBJ2-7,TRBV4-1,TRBD2,CASSQGTSGRPGRNRGNYEQYF,TGCGCCAGCAGCCAAGGGACTAGCGGGAGGCCCGGGAGGAACCGAGGTAACTACGAGCAGTACTTC
.,TRBJ2-7,TRBV6-5,.,CASSQTGTHEQYF,TGTGCCAGCAGCCAAACAGGAACCCACGAGCAGTACTTC
.,TRBJ1-1,TRBV5-6,.,CASSPFRGRRGEAFF,TGTGCCAGCAGCCCATTCCGGGGCCGGCGGGGGGAAGCTTTCTTT
.,TRBJ2-7,TRBV11-2,TRBD1,CASSSPDRTYEQYF,TGTGCCAGCAGCTCACCGGACAGGACCTACGAGCAGTACTTC
.,TRBJ2-7,TRBV19,TRBD2,CASSIRTSLHYEQYF,TGTGCCAGTAGTATTAGGACTAGTCTTCACTACGAGCAGTACTTC
.,TRBJ2-3,TRBV30,TRBD2,CAWDIAGGPFDTQYF,TGTGCCTGGGACATAGCGGGAGGGCCGTTTGATACGCAGTATTTT
.,TRBJ1-2,TRBV5-6,TRBD1,CASSQGRQGLYGYTF,TGTGCCAGCAGCCAGGGGAGACAGGGGCTCTATGGCTACACCTTC
.,TRBJ2-7,TRBV15,TRBD1,CATSRVAGTGKGQYF,TGTGCCACCAGCAGAGTCGCGGGGACAGGGAAAGGGCAGTACTTC
.,TRBJ2-7,TRBV6-1,TRBD2,CASSEAEGTSGSLGANEQYF,TGTGCCAGCAGTGAAGCGGAAGGGACTAGCGGGAGTTTGGGGGCAAACGAGCAGTACTTC
.,TRBJ2-5,TRBV5-1,.,CASSLVAQETQYF,TGCGCCAGCAGCTTGGTAGCCCAAGAGACCCAGTACTTC
.,TRBJ2-1,TRBV5-6,TRBD2,CASSSVREKRFF,TGTGCCAGCAGCTCCGTGCGGGAGAAACGGTTCTTC
once,TRBJ2-7,TRBV4-2,.,CASSQAKRVYEQYF,TGTGCCAGCAGCCAGGCAAAGCGGGTCTACGAGCAGTACTTC
.,TRBJ2-7,TRBV11-3,.,CASRLGSYEQYF,TGTGCCAGCAGGCTGGGCAGCTACGAGCAGTACTTC
.,TRBJ2-7,TRBV7-9,TRBD2,CASSRDSGISYEQYF,TGTGCCAGCAGCCGGGATAGCGGGATTAGCTACGAGCAGTACTTC
.,TRBJ2-7,TRBV27,TRBD1,CASSGGQGTSSYEQYF,TGTGCCAGCAGTGGTGGACAGGGGACCAGCTCCTACGAGCAGTACTTC
.,TRBJ2-1,TRBV28,TRBD2,CASSFSSSGQGLAGFTYNEQFF,TGTGCCAGCAGTTTCTCATCGTCGGGGCAGGGACTAGCGGGGTTCACCTACAATGAGCAGTTCTTC
.,TRBJ2-3,TRBV11-2,TRBD1,CASSCTGARLSTDTQYF,TGTGCCAGCAGCTGTACAGGGGCCAGACTAAGCACAGATACGCAGTATTTT
.,TRBJ2-1,TRBV29-1,.,CSARALAGLTNEQFF,TGCAGCGCTCGAGCCCTTGCGGGACTGACCAATGAGCAGTTCTTC
.,TRBJ2-1,TRBV5-4,TRBD2,CASSLAVGRTGKGNEQFF,TGTGCCAGCAGCTTGGCCGTCGGGAGGACCGGGAAGGGCAATGAGCAGTTCTTC
.,TRBJ2-3,TRBV25-1,TRBD2,CASSESPGLAGHTDTQYF,TGTGCCAGCAGTGAATCCCCAGGACTAGCGGGGCACACAGATACGCAGTATTTT
.,TRBJ2-5,TRBV27,.,CASSLTGSETQYF,TGTGCCAGCAGTTTAACGGGGTCAGAGACCCAGTACTTC
.,TRBJ2-7,TRBV21-1,.,CASSKAGQPDYEQYF,TGTGCCAGCAGCAAAGCGGGACAACCCGACTACGAGCAGTACTTC
.,TRBJ2-1,TRBV2,TRBD2,CASRAGPRPFF,TGTGCCAGCAGAGCGGGGCCGCGACCGTTCTTC
.,TRBJ2-1,TRBV14,TRBD1,CASSQDATRDRGYNEQFF,TGTGCCAGCAGCCAAGACGCAACGCGGGACAGGGGATACAATGAGCAGTTCTTC
.,TRBJ2-1,TRBV14,TRBD1,CASSRLDRGQNEQFF,TGTGCCAGCAGCCGACTCGACAGGGGGCAAAATGAGCAGTTCTTC
.,TRBJ2-2,TRBV14,.,CASSQVVGAKAPGELFF,TGTGCCAGCAGCCAAGTTGTGGGGGCAAAGGCCCCCGGGGAGCTGTTTTTT
.,TRBJ2-5,TRBV27,TRBD1,CASSFSGTGKTQYF,TGTGCCAGCAGTTTCTCCGGGACAGGGAAAACCCAGTACTTC
.,TRBJ2-7,TRBV30,.,CAWINRDKAYEQYF,TGTGCCTGGATTAATAGGGACAAAGCCTACGAGCAGTACTTC
.,TRBJ2-1,TRBV28,.,CASSFKRADEQFF,TGTGCCAGCAGTTTCAAGAGGGCCGATGAGCAGTTCTTC
few,TRBJ1-1,TRBV6-1,TRBD1,CASSEDRGAFF,TGTGCCAGCAGTGAAGACAGGGGAGCTTTCTTT
.,TRBJ2-7,TRBV6-1,TRBD1,CASSEPGQGYEQYF,TGTGCCAGCAGTGAACCGGGACAGGGCTACGAGCAGTACTTC
.,TRBJ2-7,TRBV10-2,.,CASSDPEGDEQYF,TGCGCCAGCAGTGACCCAGAGGGCGACGAGCAGTACTTC
.,TRBJ2-2,TRBV7-3,.,CASSLGRPTKNTGELFF,TGTGCCAGCAGCCTGGGGCGACCCACGAAGAACACCGGGGAGCTGTTTTTT
.,TRBJ2-1,TRBV19,TRBD2,CASSNRLAGGSYNEQFF,TGTGCCAGTAGTAACCGACTAGCGGGAGGTTCCTACAATGAGCAGTTCTTC
.,TRBJ2-7,TRBV18,TRBD1,CASSPRTGGEYEQYF,TGTGCCAGCTCACCACGTACAGGGGGTGAGTACGAGCAGTACTTC
.,TRBJ2-1,TRBV6-5,TRBD2,CASRAGLAGDNEQFF,TGTGCCAGCAGAGCCGGACTAGCGGGAGATAATGAGCAGTTCTTC
.,TRBJ1-2,TRBV29-1,TRBD1,CSDGTGVGGYTF,TGCAGCGACGGGACAGGGGTAGGTGGCTACACCTTC
.,TRBJ2-7,TRBV29-1,.,CSVESSEGVGSSYEQYF,TGCAGCGTCGAAAGTTCGGAAGGGGTCGGTAGCTCCTACGAGCAGTACTTC
.,TRBJ2-1,TRBV27,TRBD2,CASVGGGGLAGNEQFF,TGTGCCAGCGTCGGCGGGGGTGGACTAGCGGGGAATGAGCAGTTCTTC
.,TRBJ2-7,TRBV18,TRBD2,CASSPWGGGSSYEQYF,TGTGCCAGCTCCCCCTGGGGGGGAGGGAGCTCCTACGAGCAGTACTTC
.,TRBJ2-7,TRBV6-5,.,CARTESPAGHEQYF,TGTGCCAGAACAGAGAGTCCCGCCGGCCACGAGCAGTACTTC
.,TRBJ2-7,TRBV7-2,.,CASSSSGGHYEQYF,TGTGCCAGCAGCTCCTCAGGGGGGCACTACGAGCAGTACTTC
.,TRBJ2-1,TRBV5-1,.,CASSSVSGAVSYNEQFF,TGCGCCAGCAGTTCTGTCTCAGGGGCCGTCTCCTACAATGAGCAGTTCTTC
.,TRBJ2-4,TRBV5-5,TRBD1,CASSENGDRGPKNIQYF,TGTGCCAGCAGCGAGAACGGGGACAGGGGCCCCAAAAACATTCAGTACTTC
.,TRBJ2-5,TRBV30,TRBD2,CAWSGYGAGGPGETQYF,TGTGCCTGGAGCGGCTATGGGGCGGGAGGGCCGGGGGAGACCCAGTACTTC
.,TRBJ1-1,TRBV7-2,TRBD1,CASSITGDNTEAFF,TGTGCCAGCTCAATCACAGGGGATAACACTGAAGCTTTCTTT
.,TRBJ2-7,TRBV11-2,TRBD2,CASSLGSGRSSYEQYF,TGTGCCAGCAGCTTGGGTAGCGGGAGATCCTCCTACGAGCAGTACTTC